A single sample is the source of the 22 T cell receptor beta chains below, sequenced in a study of Ad26.COV2.S vaccination and SARS-CoV-2 variants. Stated treatment: roughly 20 received Ad26.COV2.S at low or high dose, single or two shots; several received placebo; per-sample allocation not given. Day 63 following the first vaccine or placebo injection was when the samples were taken. Sequenced by immunoSEQ multiplex PCR; TCRdb stores in-frame clones only, minus some. The table lists about 350,000 clones, about 85% of them singletons. The material sequenced was peripheral blood, taken in a trial of Ad26.COV2.S vaccine versus placebo. Receptor source: a person between 18 and 60 years old who received the Ad26.COV2.S COVID-19 vaccine or a placebo.

In this sample, this clone turned up a few times. The chain combines TRBV27 with TRBJ1-2, with D uncertain. The CDR3 totals 17 residues. The V gene's germline CDR1 is MNHEY and CDR2 SMNVEV (reference sequence). V lost 5 bases to trimming and J lost 7 bases, with 26 bases between them. In nucleotides, the CDR3 is TGTGCCAGCAGTCCAACCCCCTCCGAGTGGGTCGTGGGTGGCTACACCTTC. This encodes CASSPTPSEWVVGGYTF.

The chain joins TRBV15 to TRBJ2-4, with D unresolved. Trimming shortened V by 0 bases and J by 0 bases, and 9 bases separated the two germline ends. The CDR3 totals 16 residues. From germline, CDR1 is LNHNV and CDR2 YYDKDF (reference sequence). For the CDR3, the DNA is TGTGCCACCAGCAGAGATCTTGGCCAAGCCAAAAACATTCAGTACTTC. Translating gives CATSRDLGQAKNIQYF.

This clone appeared many times. V and J are TRBV28 and TRBJ1-2; perhaps TRBD1 as D (5 bases). With 4 bases removed from V and 0 bases from J, the gap between germline ends came to 18 bases. CDR1 MDHEN and CDR2 SYDVKM come from the germline V gene. The CDR3 is 17 residues long. CDR3 sequence reads: CASSSPGRGYPNYGYTF. The CDR3 DNA reads TGTGCCAGCAGTTCCCCAGGGAGGGGTTACCCTAACTATGGCTACACCTTC.

The J gene is TRBJ1-6, the V gene TRBV28; 7 nucleotides match TRBD1. CDR1 and CDR2 from the germline V gene are MDHEN and SYDVKM. The CDR3 runs to 16 residues. Germline trimming cut 6 bases from V and 0 bases from J; bases unmatched to any gene: 5. CDR3 sequence: CASRIGTVSYNSPLHF. CDR3 sequence (DNA): TGTGCCAGCAGAATAGGGACAGTCTCCTATAATTCACCCCTCCACTTT.

V gene TRBV7-2 combines with J gene TRBJ2-2; D is unresolved. CDR1 is SGHTA, CDR2 FQGNSA, per germline. CDR3 length: 14 residues. V was pared by 3 bases and J by 2 bases, with 7 bases between. The CDR3 loop is CASSFRINTGELFF. The CDR3 DNA reads TGTGCCAGCAGCTTTAGGATAAACACCGGGGAGCTGTTTTTT.

CDR3 loop: CASTAGTGTNTGELFF. For the CDR3, the DNA is TGCGCCAGCACCGCTGGGACCGGGACAAACACCGGGGAGCTGTTTTTT. This chain uses TRBV5-1 with TRBJ2-2; the D gene is possibly TRBD1 (6 bases). The V and J ends lost 6 bases and 2 bases respectively, with 17 bases between them. Germline CDR1 is SGHRS and CDR2 is YFSETQ. CDR3 length: 16 residues.

The V call is TRBV4-3, the J call TRBJ2-5, with D perhaps matching TRBD2 (5 bases). With 0 bases removed from V and 5 bases from J, the gap between germline ends came to 13 bases. The CDR3 runs 15 residues. The germline V gene has CDR1 LGHNA and CDR2 YSLEER. As DNA, the CDR3 is TGCGCCAGCAGCCAAGAGTTCCGGGATGGGGAGACCCAGTACTTC. This encodes CASSQEFRDGETQYF.

This chain connects TRBV7-2 to TRBJ2-5; perhaps TRBD2 as D (5 bases). This CDR3 spans 15 amino acids. In germline, CDR1 is SGHTA, CDR2 FQGNSA. Trimming stripped 5 bases from V and 5 bases from J, with 18 bases between. In DNA form, the CDR3 reads TGTGCCAGCAGCCCACAGCGGACCGGCCGGGAGACCCAGTACTTC. This gives the protein CASSPQRTGRETQYF.

Written as DNA, the CDR3 is TGTGCCAGCAGCCACAAGGGGTCCACAGATACGCAGTATTTT. As protein: CASSHKGSTDTQYF. The rearrangement uses TRBV6-5 and TRBJ2-3; D perhaps matches TRBD1 (5 bases). The CDR3 has 14 amino acids. Germline CDR1 MNHEY, CDR2 SVGAGI. With 6 bases removed from V and 2 bases from J, the gap between germline ends came to 12 bases.

The chain carries TRBV7-6 and TRBJ2-1; D unclear. The CDR3 has 16 amino acids. Looked up from germline, CDR1 is SGHVS and CDR2 is FNYEAQ. V lost 1 base and J 0 bases, leaving 10 bases between the germline ends. The chain's CDR3 is CASSLGNPGSYNEQFF. The CDR3 nucleotides are TGTGCCAGCAGCTTAGGAAACCCAGGCTCCTACAATGAGCAGTTCTTC.

For the CDR3, the DNA is TGTGCCAGCAGCCAATCTAGCGGGGTTCGGAATGAGCAGTTCTTC. It codes for CASSQSSGVRNEQFF. This rearrangement joins TRBV3-1 (or the pseudogene TRBV3-2) to TRBJ2-1, with 9 nucleotides matching TRBD2. The J segment lost 7 bases and the V segment lost 2 bases, leaving 6 bases of the junction unmatched. Germline assignment: CDR1 LGHDT and CDR2 YNNKEL (reference sequence). This CDR3 region has 15 residues.

This clone was counted once. V is TRBV9 and J is TRBJ2-7; no reliable D call. With 0 bases removed from V and 1 base from J, the gap between germline ends came to 8 bases. CDR1 SGDLS and CDR2 YYNGEE come from the germline V gene. The CDR3 contains 14 residues. This chain's CDR3 is CASSVGSQSYEQYF. The CDR3 nucleotides are TGTGCCAGCAGCGTAGGTTCGCAGTCCTACGAGCAGTACTTC.

The CDR3 DNA follows: TGTGCCAGCAGCTTAGCGGCAGCCTACTATGGCTACACCTTC. It specifies CASSLAAAYYGYTF. The chain recombines TRBV7-9 with TRBJ1-2; D is ambiguous. Germline V CDR1 and CDR2: SEHNR, FQNEAQ (reference sequence). CDR3 size: 14 residues. Trimming left V 0 bases short and J 3 bases short, with 8 bases between. Using reference TRBV7-9 and TRBJ1-2 for the parts outside the CDR3, the full variable domain is DTGVSQNPRHKITKRGQNVTFRCDPISEHNRLYWYRQTLGQGPEFLTYFQNEAQLEKSRLLSDRFSAERPKGSFSTLEIQRTEQGDSAMYLCASSLAAAYYGYTFGSGTRLTVV.

Here the CDR3 DNA reads TGTGCCAGCAGCCCTGGGACTAGCGGGTATTACAATGAGCAGTTCTTC. Its translation: CASSPGTSGYYNEQFF. This chain links TRBV9 with TRBJ2-1; 12 nucleotides match TRBD2. The CDR3 contains 16 residues. Germline V CDR1 and CDR2: SGDLS, YYNGEE. V lost 4 bases to trimming and J lost 4 bases; unmatched junction nucleotides: 6.

The count of this clone is one. This chain uses TRBV2 with TRBJ2-2; D unclear. V was pared by 9 bases and J by 0 bases, with 8 bases between. The germline CDR1 and CDR2 sequences are SNHLY and FYNNEI. This CDR3 has 13 residues. This CDR3 reads CARSDANTGELFF. DNA of the CDR3: TGTGCCAGATCGGATGCGAACACCGGGGAGCTGTTTTTT.

The chain couples TRBV30 to TRBJ2-6, with unresolved D. CDR3 length: 15 amino acids. Trimming took off 4 bases at V and 0 bases at J, with 10 bases between the two ends. CDR1 GTSNPN and CDR2 SVGIG come from the germline V gene (reference sequence). In DNA form, the CDR3 reads TGTGCCTGGACTCCCGGAATCTCTGGGGCCAACGTCCTGACTTTC. Translated, it gives CAWTPGISGANVLTF.

The chain uses TRBV3-1 (or the pseudogene TRBV3-2) and TRBJ1-1; 10 bases are shared with TRBD1. The CDR3 sequence is 14 residues long. Looked up from germline, CDR1 is LGHDT and CDR2 is YNNKEL (reference sequence). V lost 0 bases, J lost 8 bases, and 3 bases stayed unmatched. CDR3 protein: CASSQDDRGREAFF. As DNA, the CDR3 is TGTGCCAGCAGCCAAGATGACAGGGGGCGGGAAGCTTTCTTT.

The genes are TRBV4-3 and TRBJ1-6; D not certain. Trimming stripped 0 bases from V and 5 bases from J, with 14 bases between. CDR1 LGHNA and CDR2 YSLEER come from the germline V gene. The CDR3 is 17 amino acids. CDR3 nucleotide sequence: TGCGCCAGCAGCCAAGAGCTTGCTGGGGTGAATAATTCACCCCTCCACTTT. This encodes CASSQELAGVNNSPLHF.

This chain links TRBV19 with TRBJ1-1; D is unclear. This CDR3 has 15 residues. V lost 9 bases and J 0 bases, leaving 17 bases between the germline ends. CDR1 LNHDA and CDR2 SQIVND come from the germline V gene (reference sequence). CDR3 protein: CASRRVEVMNTEAFF. The CDR3 coding sequence is TGTGCCAGCCGAAGGGTGGAGGTTATGAACACTGAAGCTTTCTTT.

The chain couples TRBV25-1 to TRBJ1-1; weak D call: TRBD1 (6 bases). V shed 8 bases and J shed 5 bases, with 24 bases lying between them. From germline, CDR1 is MGHDK and CDR2 SYGVNS. The CDR3 is 16 amino acids. CDR3 bases: TGTGCCAGCCGCCTCGGGGGGCTCGGTATTAAGACTGAAGCTTTCTTT. This gives the protein CASRLGGLGIKTEAFF.

The chain links TRBV7-2 to TRBJ2-1; D tentatively fits TRBD1 or TRBD2 (6 bases each). Germline V gives CDR1 SGHTA, CDR2 FQGNSA. The V end was cut by 5 bases, the J end by 5 bases, with 13 bases between. The CDR3 is made up of 14 amino acids. Here the CDR3 reads CASSLGGFNNEQFF. In DNA, the CDR3 is TGTGCCAGCAGCCTAGGGGGGTTCAACAATGAGCAGTTCTTC. The variable domain in full, completed from reference TRBV7-2 and TRBJ2-1, reads GAGVSQSPSNKVTEKGKDVELRCDPISGHTALYWYRQSLGQGLEFLIYFQGNSAPDKSGLPSDRFSAERTGGSVSTLTIQRTQQEDSAVYLCASSLGGFNNEQFFGPGTRLTVL.

V usage is TRBV19 and J usage is TRBJ2-7; tentative D call: TRBD2 (5 bases). V was shortened by 2 bases and J by 5 bases, with 19 bases between the two germline ends. The CDR3 is 16 residues long. Germline V gives CDR1 LNHDA, CDR2 SQIVND (reference sequence). CDR3 bases: TGTGCCAGTAGTATAAGGTACGGGGTTATTCCCAACGAGCAGTACTTC. It encodes CASSIRYGVIPNEQYF.